These T cell receptor beta chains were read from a single sample in a study of cytomegalovirus exposure and HLA in healthy donors. This table comes from immunoSEQ multiplex PCR, and its TCRdb copy is limited to in-frame clones, with some not included. The table includes fewer than 200,000 clones, about 80% detected once. Sequenced input: PBMCs. The receptor set was obtained from a woman in her 30s in good health and CMV-seropositive. Both conserved end residues are part of each CDR3. The order of the fields is clone size, J gene, V gene, D gene, CDR3 protein, CDR3 DNA. The D gene is left open where the match is weak. Clone size appears in some rows only: once, few, many, or a class for an expanded clone.

clone size: -
J gene: TRBJ2-7
V gene: TRBV20-1
D gene: -
CDR3 protein: CSAEGGYEQYF
CDR3 DNA: TGCAGTGCGGAGGGAGGCTACGAGCAGTACTTC

clone size: -
J gene: TRBJ2-7
V gene: TRBV11-3
D gene: -
CDR3 protein: CASSLKGLGDEQYF
CDR3 DNA: TGTGCCAGCAGCTTAAAAGGTCTGGGAGACGAGCAGTACTTC

clone size: few
J gene: TRBJ2-2
V gene: TRBV5-1
D gene: TRBD1
CDR3 protein: CASSKDYRGQNGELFF
CDR3 DNA: TGCGCCAGCAGCAAAGACTACAGGGGGCAGAACGGGGAGCTGTTTTTT

clone size: -
J gene: TRBJ2-2
V gene: TRBV19
D gene: TRBD2
CDR3 protein: CASRSGRNTGELFF
CDR3 DNA: TGTGCCAGTAGAAGCGGGAGGAACACCGGGGAGCTGTTTTTT

clone size: -
J gene: TRBJ1-4
V gene: TRBV7-9
D gene: -
CDR3 protein: CASSTGTTNEKLFF
CDR3 DNA: TGTGCCAGCAGCACCGGGACAACTAATGAAAAACTGTTTTTT

clone size: -
J gene: TRBJ2-5
V gene: TRBV12-5
D gene: TRBD2
CDR3 protein: CASGFLVSGRGGGTQYF
CDR3 DNA: TGTGCTAGTGGTTTTTTGGTTAGCGGGAGAGGGGGAGGGACCCAGTACTTC

clone size: -
J gene: TRBJ1-6
V gene: TRBV7-2
D gene: -
CDR3 protein: CASSPDSPGYSPLHF
CDR3 DNA: TGTGCCAGCAGCCCGGACAGCCCGGGGTATTCACCCCTCCACTTT

clone size: -
J gene: TRBJ1-5
V gene: TRBV11-2
D gene: TRBD1
CDR3 protein: CASSRYVPGQGIGNQPQHF
CDR3 DNA: TGTGCCAGCAGTCGATACGTCCCGGGACAGGGGATTGGCAATCAGCCCCAGCATTTT

clone size: -
J gene: TRBJ2-5
V gene: TRBV6-1
D gene: TRBD2
CDR3 protein: CASRDGLAGSETQYF
CDR3 DNA: TGTGCCAGCAGGGATGGACTAGCGGGGTCAGAGACCCAGTACTTC

clone size: once
J gene: TRBJ2-1
V gene: TRBV28
D gene: -
CDR3 protein: CASSLSGSNYNEQFF
CDR3 DNA: TGTGCCAGCAGTTTATCCGGGAGTAACTACAATGAGCAGTTCTTC

clone size: -
J gene: TRBJ1-4
V gene: TRBV6-5
D gene: TRBD1
CDR3 protein: CASSGTVNEKLFF
CDR3 DNA: TGTGCCAGTTCCGGGACAGTTAATGAAAAACTGTTTTTT

clone size: -
J gene: TRBJ2-4
V gene: TRBV5-1
D gene: TRBD1
CDR3 protein: CASTIRDRLAKNIQYF
CDR3 DNA: TGCGCCAGCACTATCCGGGACAGATTAGCCAAAAACATTCAGTACTTC

clone size: once
J gene: TRBJ1-4
V gene: TRBV30
D gene: -
CDR3 protein: CASTGGQNVLGANEKLFF
CDR3 DNA: TGTGCCTCTACCGGAGGACAGAACGTTCTGGGAGCTAATGAAAAACTGTTTTTT

clone size: -
J gene: TRBJ1-1
V gene: TRBV28
D gene: -
CDR3 protein: CASSLRGGGRGAFF
CDR3 DNA: TGTGCCAGCAGTTTAAGAGGTGGAGGGAGGGGAGCTTTCTTT

clone size: -
J gene: TRBJ2-1
V gene: TRBV19
D gene: TRBD2
CDR3 protein: CASSIAAGGSYNEQFF
CDR3 DNA: TGTGCCAGTAGTATTGCAGCCGGGGGGTCCTACAATGAGCAGTTCTTC

clone size: -
J gene: TRBJ2-7
V gene: TRBV10-3
D gene: TRBD1
CDR3 protein: CAIRALTGTETYEQYF
CDR3 DNA: TGTGCCATCAGAGCGCTCACCGGGACAGAAACCTACGAGCAGTACTTC

clone size: -
J gene: TRBJ2-5
V gene: TRBV5-6
D gene: -
CDR3 protein: CASSKDPAGTQYF
CDR3 DNA: TGTGCCAGCAGTAAAGACCCGGCGGGGACCCAGTACTTC

clone size: -
J gene: TRBJ2-3
V gene: TRBV2
D gene: TRBD2
CDR3 protein: CASSELAGGDTQYF
CDR3 DNA: TGTGCCAGCAGTGAACTAGCGGGGGGAGATACGCAGTATTTT

clone size: -
J gene: TRBJ1-6
V gene: TRBV4-2
D gene: TRBD1
CDR3 protein: CASSQGDRGFSPLHF
CDR3 DNA: TGTGCCAGCAGCCAAGGGGACAGGGGTTTTTCACCCCTCCACTTT

clone size: -
J gene: TRBJ2-1
V gene: TRBV5-1
D gene: TRBD2
CDR3 protein: CASSLGLAGESYNEQFF
CDR3 DNA: TGCGCCAGCAGCTTAGGACTAGCGGGAGAGTCCTACAATGAGCAGTTCTTC

clone size: few
J gene: TRBJ1-2
V gene: TRBV4-1
D gene: TRBD1
CDR3 protein: CASSQAQGTGGGYTF
CDR3 DNA: TGCGCCAGCAGCCAAGCTCAAGGGACAGGCGGCGGCTACACCTTC

clone size: few
J gene: TRBJ2-7
V gene: TRBV28
D gene: -
CDR3 protein: CASSLGQDYEQYF
CDR3 DNA: TGTGCCAGCAGTTTAGGGCAGGACTACGAGCAGTACTTC

clone size: -
J gene: TRBJ2-7
V gene: TRBV28
D gene: -
CDR3 protein: CASSYSGGTYEQYF
CDR3 DNA: TGTGCCAGCAGTTACTCCGGGGGTACCTACGAGCAGTACTTC

clone size: -
J gene: TRBJ2-7
V gene: TRBV7-9
D gene: TRBD1
CDR3 protein: CASSLEHRGYEQYF
CDR3 DNA: TGTGCCAGCAGCTTAGAACACAGGGGCTACGAGCAGTACTTC

clone size: few
J gene: TRBJ1-5
V gene: TRBV11-2
D gene: -
CDR3 protein: CASSFVLGQPQHF
CDR3 DNA: TGTGCCAGCAGCTTCGTTCTCGGTCAGCCCCAGCATTTT

clone size: -
J gene: TRBJ2-5
V gene: TRBV28
D gene: -
CDR3 protein: CASSLFPRAETQYF
CDR3 DNA: TGTGCCAGCAGTTTATTCCCCCGAGCTGAGACCCAGTACTTC

clone size: -
J gene: TRBJ1-5
V gene: TRBV2
D gene: TRBD1
CDR3 protein: CASSGRTGGNQPQHF
CDR3 DNA: TGTGCCAGCTCCGGAAGGACAGGGGGCAATCAGCCCCAGCATTTT

clone size: -
J gene: TRBJ1-2
V gene: TRBV27
D gene: -
CDR3 protein: CASGPSRVYGYTF
CDR3 DNA: TGTGCCAGCGGCCCGAGCCGGGTCTATGGCTACACCTTC

clone size: -
J gene: TRBJ2-7
V gene: TRBV5-5
D gene: -
CDR3 protein: CASSFQGPSSYEQYF
CDR3 DNA: TGTGCCAGCAGCTTCCAGGGTCCGAGCTCCTACGAGCAGTACTTC

clone size: -
J gene: TRBJ2-5
V gene: TRBV28
D gene: -
CDR3 protein: CASVGGAQETQYF
CDR3 DNA: TGTGCCAGCGTGGGGGGAGCCCAAGAGACCCAGTACTTC

clone size: once
J gene: TRBJ1-1
V gene: TRBV6-1
D gene: -
CDR3 protein: CASREGLFEAFF
CDR3 DNA: TGTGCCAGCAGGGAGGGACTGTTTGAAGCTTTCTTT

clone size: -
J gene: TRBJ2-1
V gene: TRBV6-1
D gene: -
CDR3 protein: CASSDLRAHEQFF
CDR3 DNA: TGTGCCAGCAGTGACCTCAGGGCACATGAGCAGTTCTTC

clone size: -
J gene: TRBJ2-2
V gene: TRBV7-2
D gene: TRBD1
CDR3 protein: CASSLVQGGIGELFF
CDR3 DNA: TGTGCCAGCAGCTTAGTACAGGGGGGAATCGGGGAGCTGTTTTTT

clone size: -
J gene: TRBJ2-5
V gene: TRBV7-2
D gene: -
CDR3 protein: CASTSEAARGRPLYF
CDR3 DNA: TGTGCCAGCACCTCTGAGGCTGCGAGGGGGAGACCCCTGTACTTC

clone size: -
J gene: TRBJ2-5
V gene: TRBV4-2
D gene: TRBD2
CDR3 protein: CASQRTSGNEETQYF
CDR3 DNA: TGTGCCAGCCAAAGGACTAGCGGGAATGAAGAGACCCAGTACTTC

clone size: -
J gene: TRBJ2-1
V gene: TRBV11-3
D gene: -
CDR3 protein: CASSLAGDTYNEQFF
CDR3 DNA: TGTGCCAGCAGCTTAGCGGGGGATACCTACAATGAGCAGTTCTTC

clone size: -
J gene: TRBJ2-5
V gene: TRBV2
D gene: TRBD1
CDR3 protein: CASSLQGVRETQYF
CDR3 DNA: TGTGCCAGCAGTTTACAGGGGGTCCGGGAGACCCAGTACTTC

clone size: -
J gene: TRBJ2-3
V gene: TRBV5-4
D gene: TRBD2
CDR3 protein: CASSQDYRTSIGDTQYF
CDR3 DNA: TGTGCCAGCAGCCAAGATTATCGGACTAGCATCGGGGATACGCAGTATTTT

clone size: -
J gene: TRBJ1-1
V gene: TRBV6-1
D gene: TRBD1
CDR3 protein: CASSKGQDTEAFF
CDR3 DNA: TGTGCCAGCAGTAAAGGACAGGACACTGAAGCTTTCTTT

clone size: -
J gene: TRBJ1-1
V gene: TRBV4-1
D gene: -
CDR3 protein: CASSQGVGGTEAFF
CDR3 DNA: TGCGCCAGCAGCCAGGGGGTAGGGGGCACTGAAGCTTTCTTT

clone size: -
J gene: TRBJ1-1
V gene: TRBV6-4
D gene: -
CDR3 protein: CASTIQGLDTEAFF
CDR3 DNA: TGTGCCAGCACCATTCAGGGGTTGGACACTGAAGCTTTCTTT

clone size: few
J gene: TRBJ2-5
V gene: TRBV15
D gene: TRBD2
CDR3 protein: CATSRLAEETQYF
CDR3 DNA: TGTGCCACCTCGCGACTAGCGGAAGAGACCCAGTACTTC

clone size: -
J gene: TRBJ1-1
V gene: TRBV9
D gene: -
CDR3 protein: CASSVEDIGASTEAFF
CDR3 DNA: TGTGCCAGCAGCGTAGAAGATATAGGGGCGAGCACTGAAGCTTTCTTT

clone size: -
J gene: TRBJ1-2
V gene: TRBV5-1
D gene: TRBD1
CDR3 protein: CASSLTGAYGYTF
CDR3 DNA: TGCGCCAGCAGCTTGACAGGGGCCTATGGCTACACCTTC

clone size: -
J gene: TRBJ2-1
V gene: TRBV19
D gene: TRBD1
CDR3 protein: CASSMDRSSYNEQFF
CDR3 DNA: TGTGCCAGTAGCATGGACAGGAGTTCCTACAATGAGCAGTTCTTC